This T cell receptor beta chain was sequenced during a study of shared clonotypes between healthy human individuals. Study-wide background: A couple of female and a few male donors aged 18 to 49 were enrolled.

Profiled with immunoSEQ multiplex PCR; TCRdb holds only in-frame clones, not every one. The sample holds about 660,000 clones; roughly 70% are singletons and the top ten take 1.5% to 2%. Healthy adults negative for HIV, lacking recent acute infections or vaccinations, served as donors. V gave up 5 bases and J gave up 5 bases, with 15 bases separating them. The CDR3 is 15 residues long. Germline CDR1 is SEHNR and CDR2 is FQNEAQ (reference sequence). The source material was memory CD4+ T cells sorted from blood. Subset meaning: CD45RA-negative fraction. This receptor was obtained from a woman in her thirties in good health. The rearrangement joins TRBV7-9 to TRBJ2-2; D is possibly TRBD2 (5 bases). The CDR3 reads CASSPTPGVTGELFF. The CDR3 coding sequence is TGTGCCAGCAGCCCCACCCCCGGGGTTACCGGGGAGCTGTTTTTT.